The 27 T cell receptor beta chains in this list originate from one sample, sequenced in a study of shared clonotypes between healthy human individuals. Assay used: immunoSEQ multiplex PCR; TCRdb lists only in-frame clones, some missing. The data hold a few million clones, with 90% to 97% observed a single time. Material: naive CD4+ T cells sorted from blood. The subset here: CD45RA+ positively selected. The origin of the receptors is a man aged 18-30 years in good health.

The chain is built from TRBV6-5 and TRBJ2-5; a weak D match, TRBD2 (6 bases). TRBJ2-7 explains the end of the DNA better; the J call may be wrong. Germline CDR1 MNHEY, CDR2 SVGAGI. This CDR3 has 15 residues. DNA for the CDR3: TGTGCCAGCAGTTACTCTTTTGCGGGGTCGCGCGAGCAGTACTTC. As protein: CASSYSFAGSREQYF.

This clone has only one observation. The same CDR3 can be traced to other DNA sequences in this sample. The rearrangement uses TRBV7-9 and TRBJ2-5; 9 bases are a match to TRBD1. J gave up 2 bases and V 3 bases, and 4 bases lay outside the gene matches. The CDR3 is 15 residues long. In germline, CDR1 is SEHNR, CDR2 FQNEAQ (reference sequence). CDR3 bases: TGTGCCAGCAGCTTGGGGGACAGGGATCAAGAGACCCAGTACTTC. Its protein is CASSLGDRDQETQYF.

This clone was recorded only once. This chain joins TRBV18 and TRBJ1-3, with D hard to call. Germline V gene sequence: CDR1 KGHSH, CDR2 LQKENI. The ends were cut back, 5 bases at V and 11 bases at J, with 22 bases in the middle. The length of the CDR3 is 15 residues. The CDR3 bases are TGTGCCAGCTCATTAGTGGCGCAAGGGAGAGAATCCATATATTTT. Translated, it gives CASSLVAQGRESIYF.

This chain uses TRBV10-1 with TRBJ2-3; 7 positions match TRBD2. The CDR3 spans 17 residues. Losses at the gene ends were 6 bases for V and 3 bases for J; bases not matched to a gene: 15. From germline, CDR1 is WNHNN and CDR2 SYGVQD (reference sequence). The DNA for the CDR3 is TGCGCCAGCAGCCCCCATATAGGACTAGGGATGACAGATACGCAGTATTTT. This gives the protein CASSPHIGLGMTDTQYF.

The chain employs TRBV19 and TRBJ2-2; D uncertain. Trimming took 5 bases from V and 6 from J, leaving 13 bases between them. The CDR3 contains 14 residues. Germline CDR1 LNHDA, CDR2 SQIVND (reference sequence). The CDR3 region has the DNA TGTGCCAGTAGTGAGGCTCAACTTTCCGGGGAGCTGTTTTTT. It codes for CASSEAQLSGELFF.

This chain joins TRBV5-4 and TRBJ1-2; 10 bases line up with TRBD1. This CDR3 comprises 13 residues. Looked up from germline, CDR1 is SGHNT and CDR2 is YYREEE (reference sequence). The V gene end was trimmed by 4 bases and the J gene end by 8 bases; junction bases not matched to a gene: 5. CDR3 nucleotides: TGTGCCAGCAGCGGGACAGGGGCGGGGGGCTACACCTTC. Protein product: CASSGTGAGGYTF.

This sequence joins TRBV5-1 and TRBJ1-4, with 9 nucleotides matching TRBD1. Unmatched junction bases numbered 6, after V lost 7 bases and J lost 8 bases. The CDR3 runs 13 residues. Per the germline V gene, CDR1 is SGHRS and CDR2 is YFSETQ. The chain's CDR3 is CASRQQGAEKLFF. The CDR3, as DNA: TGCGCCAGCCGACAACAGGGGGCAGAAAAACTGTTTTTT.

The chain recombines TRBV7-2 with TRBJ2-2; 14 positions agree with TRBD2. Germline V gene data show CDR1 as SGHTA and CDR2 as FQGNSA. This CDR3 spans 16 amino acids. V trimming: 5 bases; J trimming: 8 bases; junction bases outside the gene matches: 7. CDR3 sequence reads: CASSVGTSGSQGELFF. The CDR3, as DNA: TGTGCCAGCAGCGTCGGGACTAGCGGGAGTCAGGGGGAGCTGTTTTTT.

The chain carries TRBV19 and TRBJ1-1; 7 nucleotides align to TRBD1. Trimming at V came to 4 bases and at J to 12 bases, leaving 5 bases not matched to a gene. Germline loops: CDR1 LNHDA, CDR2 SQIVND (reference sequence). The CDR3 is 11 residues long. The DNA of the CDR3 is TGTGCCAGTAGTAAAGGGGGCGCGTCTTTCTTT. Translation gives CASSKGGASFF.

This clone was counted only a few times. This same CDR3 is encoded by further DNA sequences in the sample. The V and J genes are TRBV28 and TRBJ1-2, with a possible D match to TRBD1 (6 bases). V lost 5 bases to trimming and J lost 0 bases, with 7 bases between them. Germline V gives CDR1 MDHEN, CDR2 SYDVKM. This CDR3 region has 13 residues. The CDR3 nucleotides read TGTGCCAGCAGTCGGACAGCTAACTATGGCTACACCTTC. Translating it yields CASSRTANYGYTF.

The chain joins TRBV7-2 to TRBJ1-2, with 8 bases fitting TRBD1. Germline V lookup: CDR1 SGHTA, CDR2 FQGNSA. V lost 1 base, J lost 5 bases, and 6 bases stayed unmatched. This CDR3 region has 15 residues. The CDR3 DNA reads TGTGCCAGCAGCTTAGGACAGGGGTTCAGTTATGGCTACACCTTC. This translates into CASSLGQGFSYGYTF. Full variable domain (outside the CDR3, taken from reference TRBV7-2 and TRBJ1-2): GAGVSQSPSNKVTEKGKDVELRCDPISGHTALYWYRQSLGQGLEFLIYFQGNSAPDKSGLPSDRFSAERTGGSVSTLTIQRTQQEDSAVYLCASSLGQGFSYGYTFGSGTRLTVV.

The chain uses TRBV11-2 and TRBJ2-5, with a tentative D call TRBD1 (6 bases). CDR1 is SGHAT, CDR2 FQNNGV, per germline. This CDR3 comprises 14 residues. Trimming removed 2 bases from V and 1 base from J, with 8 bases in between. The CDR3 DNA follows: TGTGCCAGCAGCTTATTGGGGGCCCAAGAGACCCAGTACTTC. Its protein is CASSLLGAQETQYF. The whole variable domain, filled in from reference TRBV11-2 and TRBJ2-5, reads EAGVAQSPRYKIIEKRQSVAFWCNPISGHATLYWYQQILGQGPKLLIQFQNNGVVDDSQLPKDRFSAERLKGVDSTLKIQPAKLEDSAVYLCASSLLGAQETQYFGPGTRLLVL.

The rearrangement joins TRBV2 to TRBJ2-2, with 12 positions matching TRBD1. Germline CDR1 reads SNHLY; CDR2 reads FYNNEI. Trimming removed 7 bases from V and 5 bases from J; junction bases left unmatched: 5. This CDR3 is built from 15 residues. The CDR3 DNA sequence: TGTGCCAGCACCGGGACAGGGGGCGAAACCGGGGAGCTGTTTTTT. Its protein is CASTGTGGETGELFF. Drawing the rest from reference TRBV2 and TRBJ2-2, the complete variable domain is EPEVTQTPSHQVTQMGQEVILRCVPISNHLYFYWYRQILGQKVEFLVSFYNNEISEKSEIFDDQFSVERPDGSNFTLKIRSTKLEDSAMYFCASTGTGGETGELFFGEGSRLTVL.

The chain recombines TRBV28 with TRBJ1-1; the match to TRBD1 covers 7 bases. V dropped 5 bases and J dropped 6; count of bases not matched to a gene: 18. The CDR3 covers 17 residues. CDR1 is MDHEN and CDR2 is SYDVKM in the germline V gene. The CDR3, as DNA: TGTGCCAGCAGTACCCGACAATCGGGACAGAGGAAGGCTGAAGCTTTCTTT. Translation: CASSTRQSGQRKAEAFF. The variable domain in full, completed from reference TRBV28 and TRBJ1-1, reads DVKVTQSSRYLVKRTGEKVFLECVQDMDHENMFWYRQDPGLGLRLIYFSYDVKMKEKGDIPEGYSVSREKKERFSLILESASTNQTSMYLCASSTRQSGQRKAEAFFGQGTRLTVV.

CDR3 in amino acids: CASSSGQGEQFF. The CDR3 nucleotides read TGTGCCAGCAGCTCCGGGCAGGGTGAGCAGTTCTTC. The chain links TRBV11-2 to TRBJ2-1, with TRBD1 as a possible D gene (5 bases). The CDR3 consists of 12 residues. The V end was cut by 4 bases, the J end by 9 bases, with 10 bases between. Germline CDR1 and CDR2: SGHAT and FQNNGV.

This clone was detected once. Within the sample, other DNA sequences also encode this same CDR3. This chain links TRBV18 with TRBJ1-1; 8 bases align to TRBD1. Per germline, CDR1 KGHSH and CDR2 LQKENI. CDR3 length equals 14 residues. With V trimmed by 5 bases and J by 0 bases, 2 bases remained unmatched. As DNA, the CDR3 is TGTGCCAGCTCAAGACAGGGGTTGAACACTGAAGCTTTCTTT. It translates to CASSRQGLNTEAFF.

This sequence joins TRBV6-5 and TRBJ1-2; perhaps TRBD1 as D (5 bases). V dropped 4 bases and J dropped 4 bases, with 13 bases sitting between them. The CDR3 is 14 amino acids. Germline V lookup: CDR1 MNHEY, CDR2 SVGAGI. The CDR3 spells CASSFYNGAYGYTF. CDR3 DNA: TGTGCCAGCAGTTTTTATAACGGGGCCTATGGCTACACCTTC.

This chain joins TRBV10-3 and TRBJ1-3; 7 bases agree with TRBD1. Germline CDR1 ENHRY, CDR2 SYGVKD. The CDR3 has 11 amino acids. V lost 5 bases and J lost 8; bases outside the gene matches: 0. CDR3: CAISRGHTIYF. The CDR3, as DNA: TGTGCCATCAGTAGGGGGCACACCATATATTTT.

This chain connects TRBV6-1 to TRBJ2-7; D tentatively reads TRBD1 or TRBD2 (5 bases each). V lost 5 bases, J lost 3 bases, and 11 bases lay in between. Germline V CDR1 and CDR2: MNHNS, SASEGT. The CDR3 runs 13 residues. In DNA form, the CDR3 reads TGTGCCAGCAGTCCGGGGCTATTCTACGAGCAGTACTTC. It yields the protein CASSPGLFYEQYF.

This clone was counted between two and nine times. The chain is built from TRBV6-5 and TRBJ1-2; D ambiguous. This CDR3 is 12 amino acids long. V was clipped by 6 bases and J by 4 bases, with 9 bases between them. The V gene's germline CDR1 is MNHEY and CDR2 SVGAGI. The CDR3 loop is CASSTDGYGYTF. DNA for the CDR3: TGTGCCAGCAGCACGGACGGCTATGGCTACACCTTC.

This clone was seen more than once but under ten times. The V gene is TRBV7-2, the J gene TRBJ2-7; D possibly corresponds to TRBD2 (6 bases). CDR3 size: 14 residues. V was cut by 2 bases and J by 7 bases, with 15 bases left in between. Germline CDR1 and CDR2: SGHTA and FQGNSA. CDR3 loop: CASSLIVSAGEQYF. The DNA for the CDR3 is TGTGCCAGCAGCTTAATCGTGTCCGCGGGAGAGCAGTACTTC.

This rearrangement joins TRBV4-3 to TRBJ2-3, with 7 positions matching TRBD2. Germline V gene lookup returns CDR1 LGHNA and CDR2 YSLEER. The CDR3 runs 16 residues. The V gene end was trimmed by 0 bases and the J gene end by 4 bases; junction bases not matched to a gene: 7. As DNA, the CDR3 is TGCGCCAGCAGCCAAGAAGCGGGATTTCCCCCAGATACGCAGTATTTT. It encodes CASSQEAGFPPDTQYF.

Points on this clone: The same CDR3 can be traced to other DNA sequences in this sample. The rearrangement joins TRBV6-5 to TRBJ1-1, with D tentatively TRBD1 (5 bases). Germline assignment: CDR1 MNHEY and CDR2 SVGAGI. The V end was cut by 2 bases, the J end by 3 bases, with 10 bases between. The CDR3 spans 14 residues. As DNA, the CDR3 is TGTGCCAGCAGTTACGGGGGAGCGTACACTGAAGCTTTCTTT. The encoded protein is CASSYGGAYTEAFF.

The CDR3 DNA reads TGCGCCAGCAGCCCTGGACATAGCAATCAGCCCCAGCATTTT. This codes for CASSPGHSNQPQHF. The chain joins TRBV5-1 to TRBJ1-5; a weak D match, TRBD1 (5 bases). Germline V lookup: CDR1 SGHRS, CDR2 YFSETQ. This CDR3 region has 14 residues. The V and J ends lost 4 bases and 0 bases respectively, with 8 bases between them.

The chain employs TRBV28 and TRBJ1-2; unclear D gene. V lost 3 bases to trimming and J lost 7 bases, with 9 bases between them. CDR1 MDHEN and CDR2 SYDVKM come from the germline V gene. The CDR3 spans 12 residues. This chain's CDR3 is CASSFGRSGYTF. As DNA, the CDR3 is TGTGCCAGCAGTTTCGGGCGGAGTGGCTACACCTTC.

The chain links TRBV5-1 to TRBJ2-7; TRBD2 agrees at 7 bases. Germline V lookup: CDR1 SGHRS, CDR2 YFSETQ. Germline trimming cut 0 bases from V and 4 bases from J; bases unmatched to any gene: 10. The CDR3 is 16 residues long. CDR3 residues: CASSLGDLAGVYEQYF. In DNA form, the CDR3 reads TGCGCCAGCAGCTTGGGAGATTTAGCGGGTGTTTACGAGCAGTACTTC.

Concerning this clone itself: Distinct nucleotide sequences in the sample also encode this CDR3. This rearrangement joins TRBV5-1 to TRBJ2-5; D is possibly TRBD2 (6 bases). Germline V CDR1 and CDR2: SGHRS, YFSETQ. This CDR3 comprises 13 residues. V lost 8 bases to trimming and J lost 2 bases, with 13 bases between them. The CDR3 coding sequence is TGCGCCAGTTCCCGGGGGATACAAGAGACCCAGTACTTC. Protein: CASSRGIQETQYF. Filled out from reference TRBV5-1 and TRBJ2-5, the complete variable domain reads KAGVTQTPRYLIKTRGQQVTLSCSPISGHRSVSWYQQTPGQGLQFLFEYFSETQRNKGNFPGRFSGRQFSNSRSEMNVSTLELGDSALYLCASSRGIQETQYFGPGTRLLVL.